This T cell receptor (beta chain) was obtained from a study of T-cell memory formation after mild COVID-19. About the study: Each donor largely had its own TCR clusters.

This clonotype was recorded a few times. The antigen is unknown. Overall study findings and caveats: The authors left the SARS-CoV-2 specificity of second-wave clones peaking on day 37 unconfirmed.

V dropped 0 bases and J dropped 2 bases, with 10 bases sitting between them. This CDR3 is built from 15 residues. Germline V CDR1 and CDR2: SGHRS, YFSETQ. Using constant-segment primers, 5'RACE produced TCR alpha and TCR beta cDNA libraries carrying sample barcodes and UMIs. TCRdb re-derived calls from the 5' RACE reads in MiXCR, one entry per CDR3 protein. The sample shows 400,000 or so distinct CDR3 sequences, about 20% of them seen only once. Sequenced input: PBMCs or a T cell subset sorted from them (not recorded which). The V call is TRBV5-1, the J call TRBJ2-3; possible D gene TRBD2, 5 bases. The clonotype was recovered from an adult woman who had mild COVID-19 (a few samples of this study predate the infection). Cell type and time point are not known. Here the CDR3 DNA reads TGCGCCAGCAGCTTGGATACGGGATTCACAGATACGCAGTATTTT. It codes for CASSLDTGFTDTQYF.